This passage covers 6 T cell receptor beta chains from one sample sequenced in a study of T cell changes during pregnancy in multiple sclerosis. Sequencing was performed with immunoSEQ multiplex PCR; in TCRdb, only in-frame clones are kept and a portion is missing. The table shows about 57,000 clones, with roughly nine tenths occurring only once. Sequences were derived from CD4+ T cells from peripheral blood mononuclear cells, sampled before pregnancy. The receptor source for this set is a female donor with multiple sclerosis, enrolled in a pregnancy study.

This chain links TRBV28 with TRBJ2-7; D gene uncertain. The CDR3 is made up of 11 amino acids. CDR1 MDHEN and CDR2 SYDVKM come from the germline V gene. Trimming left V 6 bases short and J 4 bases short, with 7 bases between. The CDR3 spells CASRRWYEQYF. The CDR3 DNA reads TGTGCCAGCAGGCGCTGGTACGAGCAGTACTTC. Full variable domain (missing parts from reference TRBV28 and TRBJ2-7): DVKVTQSSRYLVKRTGEKVFLECVQDMDHENMFWYRQDPGLGLRLIYFSYDVKMKEKGDIPEGYSVSREKKERFSLILESASTNQTSMYLCASRRWYEQYFGPGTRLTVT.

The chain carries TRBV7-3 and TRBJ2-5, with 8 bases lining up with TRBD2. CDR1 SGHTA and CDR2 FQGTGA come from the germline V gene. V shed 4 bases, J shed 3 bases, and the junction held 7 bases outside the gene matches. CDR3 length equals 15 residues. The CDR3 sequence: CASSSGSGSEETQYF. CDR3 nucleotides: TGTGCCAGCAGCTCCGGGAGCGGGAGCGAAGAGACCCAGTACTTC.

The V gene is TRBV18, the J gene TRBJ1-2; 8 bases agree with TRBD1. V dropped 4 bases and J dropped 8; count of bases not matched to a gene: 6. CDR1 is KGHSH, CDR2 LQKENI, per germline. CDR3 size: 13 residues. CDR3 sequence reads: CASSRGQGGGYTF. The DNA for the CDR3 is TGTGCCAGCTCACGAGGACAGGGTGGGGGCTACACCTTC.

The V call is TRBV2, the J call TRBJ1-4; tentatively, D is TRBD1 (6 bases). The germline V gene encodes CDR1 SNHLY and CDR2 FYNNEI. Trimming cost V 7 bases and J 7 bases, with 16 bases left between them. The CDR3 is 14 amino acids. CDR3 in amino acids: CASTQGRGAEKLFF. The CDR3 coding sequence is TGTGCCAGCACACAGGGTCGGGGGGCTGAAAAACTGTTTTTT.

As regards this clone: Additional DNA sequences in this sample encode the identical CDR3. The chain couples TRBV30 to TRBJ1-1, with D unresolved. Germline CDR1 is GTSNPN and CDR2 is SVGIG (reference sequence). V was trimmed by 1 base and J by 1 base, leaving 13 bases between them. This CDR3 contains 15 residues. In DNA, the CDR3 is TGTGCCTGGAGTGAACGGATACAGTCGAACACTGAAGCTTTCTTT. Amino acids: CAWSERIQSNTEAFF.

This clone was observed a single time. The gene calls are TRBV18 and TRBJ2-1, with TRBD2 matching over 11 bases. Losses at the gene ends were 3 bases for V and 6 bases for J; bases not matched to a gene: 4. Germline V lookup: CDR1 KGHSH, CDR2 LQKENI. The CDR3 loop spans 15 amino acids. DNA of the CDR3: TGTGCCAGCTCACCCGGGACTAGCGGCCCCAATGAGCAGTTCTTC. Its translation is CASSPGTSGPNEQFF.